This passage covers 17 T cell receptor beta chains from one sample sequenced in a study of cytomegalovirus exposure and HLA in healthy donors. With 60 Vbeta and 13 Jbeta primers, the PCR was carried out. Measured with immunoSEQ multiplex PCR; TCRdb has only the in-frame clones, and not every one. The repertoire consists of fewer than 250,000 clones, with approximately 88% occurring once and the leading ten covering roughly 0.71%. What was sequenced was PBMCs. These TCRs come from a boy aged 2 to 10 in good health and CMV-seronegative.

V gene TRBV13 combines with J gene TRBJ2-1; 7 nucleotides match TRBD2. CDR3 length: 17 amino acids. Germline V gives CDR1 PRHDT, CDR2 FYEKMQ (reference sequence). Trimming at V came to 5 bases and at J to 6 bases, leaving 16 bases not matched to a gene. The CDR3 DNA is TGTGCCAGCAGCATACGTGCCGGGACTAAGGAATCCAATGAGCAGTTCTTC. Its protein product is CASSIRAGTKESNEQFF.

This clone was seen a handful of times. The rearrangement uses TRBV4-1 and TRBJ2-1, with 8 bases that match TRBD2. Per the germline V gene, CDR1 is MGHRA and CDR2 is YSYEKL. The V gene end was trimmed by 4 bases and the J gene end by 1 base; junction bases not matched to a gene: 15. The CDR3 is 19 amino acids. CDR3 coding DNA: TGCGCCAGCAGCCGAGCAGCGGGAGTAGAGGGGGTGTCCTACAATGAGCAGTTCTTC. It codes for CASSRAAGVEGVSYNEQFF.

The chain has TRBV2 and TRBJ2-7; possible D gene TRBD1, 6 bases. Germline V gene sequence: CDR1 SNHLY, CDR2 FYNNEI. The CDR3 runs to 14 residues. V dropped 7 bases and J dropped 0 bases, with 13 bases sitting between them. CDR3 DNA: TGTGCCAGCATTCACCTGGACAGCTCCTACGAGCAGTACTTC. This encodes CASIHLDSSYEQYF.

This chain connects TRBV9 to TRBJ1-2, with a possible D match to TRBD1 (6 bases). Deletions cut 3 bases from V and 3 bases from J, with 12 bases between. Germline V gene data show CDR1 as SGDLS and CDR2 as YYNGEE. The CDR3 is 14 amino acids. CDR3 DNA: TGTGCCAGCAGCGACCCCTCAGGGGACTATGGCTACACCTTC. This codes for CASSDPSGDYGYTF.

The CDR3 nucleotides are TGTGCCAGCAGCTCCCCACAGGTCGGAGCTTTCTTT. The encoded protein is CASSSPQVGAFF. The chain combines TRBV7-9 with TRBJ1-1; D is perhaps TRBD1 (5 bases). With 4 bases removed from V and 10 bases from J, the gap between germline ends came to 13 bases. The CDR3 runs 12 residues. Looked up from germline, CDR1 is SEHNR and CDR2 is FQNEAQ (reference sequence).

This chain uses TRBV4-1 with TRBJ2-7; maybe TRBD2 (6 bases). The ends were cut back, 2 bases at V and 6 bases at J, with 17 bases in the middle. Germline lookup yields CDR1 MGHRA and CDR2 YSYEKL. The CDR3 is 15 residues long. The CDR3 region is CASSQPSGTGGEQYF. The CDR3 DNA reads as TGCGCCAGCAGCCAACCCTCCGGCACCGGGGGCGAGCAGTACTTC.

V gene TRBV6-1 combines with J gene TRBJ2-7; 8 bases are a match to TRBD2. The germline gives CDR1 MNHNS, CDR2 SASEGT. This CDR3 is 15 amino acids long. Trimming cost V 7 bases and J 0 bases; bases outside gene matches: 8. The CDR3 loop is CASTRLSGSSYEQYF. The CDR3 DNA sequence: TGTGCCAGCACCAGGCTAAGCGGGAGCTCCTACGAGCAGTACTTC.

The chain couples TRBV13 to TRBJ2-2; TRBD1 aligns across 7 bases. The V segment lost 5 bases and the J segment 0 bases; nucleotides outside the gene matches: 6. Looked up from germline, CDR1 is PRHDT and CDR2 is FYEKMQ (reference sequence). This CDR3 has 16 amino acids. CDR3 DNA: TGTGCCAGCAGCACGGGACAGTCCTCGAACACCGGGGAGCTGTTTTTT. Translated: CASSTGQSSNTGELFF.

This clone showed up just once. This rearrangement joins TRBV18 to TRBJ1-4; TRBD1 might be the D (5 bases). Germline lookup yields CDR1 KGHSH and CDR2 LQKENI. Trimming cost V 3 bases and J 4 bases, with 15 bases left between them. The CDR3 is made up of 16 amino acids. CDR3 residues: CASSPTSGTYNEKLFF. DNA for the CDR3: TGTGCCAGCTCACCCACCTCCGGGACTTATAATGAAAAACTGTTTTTT.

The V gene is TRBV2, the J gene TRBJ1-5, with D possibly TRBD1 on 5 matching bases. This CDR3 has 14 amino acids. The ends were cut back, 7 bases at V and 7 bases at J, with 17 bases in the middle. Looked up from germline, CDR1 is SNHLY and CDR2 is FYNNEI. Written as DNA, the CDR3 is TGTGCCAGCACAGGAGGGGCTATAAACCAGCCCCAGCATTTT. Translation gives CASTGGAINQPQHF.

The V gene is TRBV7-9, the J gene TRBJ2-3; a possible D gene is TRBD2 (7 bases). The CDR3 loop spans 14 amino acids. The germline V gene encodes CDR1 SEHNR and CDR2 FQNEAQ (reference sequence). V dropped 1 base and J dropped 4 bases, with 9 bases sitting between them. CDR3 amino acids: CASSLGGGADTQYF. The CDR3 DNA sequence: TGTGCCAGCAGCTTAGGGGGGGGCGCAGATACGCAGTATTTT.

The gene calls are TRBV2 and TRBJ1-5; TRBD1 is a possible D gene (5 bases). The ends were cut back, 2 bases at V and 9 bases at J, with 14 bases in the middle. This CDR3 has 14 amino acids. Germline lookup yields CDR1 SNHLY and CDR2 FYNNEI. The DNA for the CDR3 is TGTGCCAGCAGTGAACGAGGGGTGGGGGGGCCCCAGCATTTT. Translating gives CASSERGVGGPQHF.

V is TRBV6-1 and J is TRBJ1-1; D is possibly TRBD1 (6 bases). The CDR3 loop spans 12 amino acids. Germline CDR1 is MNHNS and CDR2 is SASEGT. The CDR3 loop is CATRGLNTEAFF. The DNA for the CDR3 is TGTGCAACCAGGGGTTTGAACACTGAAGCTTTCTTT.

CDR3 DNA sequence: TGTGCCAGCAGCTTCGGGACAGGGGTCGAGGGGTGGTACGAGCAGTACTTC. Residues: CASSFGTGVEGWYEQYF. The V gene is TRBV7-8, the J gene TRBJ2-7; 10 nucleotides align to TRBD1. J lost 4 bases, V lost 3 bases, and 12 bases had no gene match. CDR3 length equals 17 residues. Germline V lookup: CDR1 SGHVS, CDR2 FQNEAQ. The full variable domain, with the rest looked up from reference TRBV7-8 and TRBJ2-7, is GAGVSQSPRYKVAKRGQDVALRCDPISGHVSLFWYQQALGQGPEFLTYFQNEAQLDKSGLPSDRFFAERPEGSVSTLKIQRTQQEDSAVYLCASSFGTGVEGWYEQYFGPGTRLTVT.

The chain employs TRBV6-6 and TRBJ2-5; no reliable D call. The germline V gene has CDR1 MNHNY and CDR2 SVGAGI (reference sequence). V dropped 5 bases and J dropped 4 bases, with 8 bases sitting between them. This CDR3 spans 12 amino acids. This chain's CDR3 is CASSPLSETQYF. The CDR3 bases are TGTGCCAGCAGTCCCCTGTCAGAGACCCAGTACTTC.

The chain combines TRBV6-1 with TRBJ1-5; no definite D call. This CDR3 is 14 amino acids long. CDR1 and CDR2 from the germline V gene are MNHNS and SASEGT. V was trimmed by 4 bases and J by 0 bases, leaving 7 bases between them. CDR3 DNA: TGTGCCAGCAGTGGAGAGTATAGCAATCAGCCCCAGCATTTT. Translated, it gives CASSGEYSNQPQHF.

The V gene is TRBV10-3, the J gene TRBJ1-3; the match to TRBD1 covers 8 bases. The CDR3 is 15 amino acids. The junction had 2 bases not matched to a gene; V was cut back by 4 bases and J by 0 bases. CDR1 is ENHRY, CDR2 SYGVKD, per germline. The CDR3 DNA reads as TGTGCCATCAGTGTAGACAGGGGCTCTGGAAACACCATATATTTT. It yields the protein CAISVDRGSGNTIYF.